The subject of this entry is one T cell receptor beta chain. What this receptor recognizes is not known. No qualities accompany the bases; no much larger clone lies one base away. The data originate from a study of blood T cell repertoires in COVID-19 (dated by TCRdb to 2018 to 2020). A note on the overall study: Collaborator samples came from the United States, Italy and Spain and covered acute and convalescent phases of COVID-19. The sample metadata nearly always contained a de-identified subject ID, COVID-19 status, age in years and sex. The dataset comprised deeply sampled blood TCRbeta repertoires from subjects exposed to, actively infected with, or recovered from COVID-19. HLA class I and class II types, where available, came from metadata supplied by the sample provider rather than from assay-based typing. The prospective study material was composed of cDNA or gDNA derived from T cells, B-cell-depleted T cells, or PBMCs. The repertoires were released in a freely available public database meant as a resource for research on the immune response to SARS-CoV-2. Samples came from the ongoing ImmuneRACE study (first 160 participants) plus 1,254 subjects from 6 global collaborators. General study outcomes and caveats: The amount of clinical and demographic metadata varied by source and participant and was provided uncurated.

The collaborating institutions used their own protocols to collect whole blood in K2EDTA tubes. For TCRbeta analysis, collaborator samples were shipped as frozen whole blood, as isolated PBMCs, or as DNA extracted from either sample type. TCRbeta CDR3 regions were amplified from genomic DNA using the immunoSEQ Assay, a bias-controlled multiplex PCR. The published analysis was carried out like this. The number of nucleated cells in each sample was estimated by amplification of reference gene primers within the assay. To quantify the absolute abundance of each unique TCRbeta CDR3 rearrangement, sequence reads were collapsed and filtered. For each sample, productive Simpson clonality was calculated as the square root of Simpson's diversity index across productive rearrangements. In its TCRdb copy, this immuneACCESS table keeps in-frame sequences only and misses some clones. Where compared with another copy, unresolved V genes explain less than half of these, and the others have no known cause. That table is the source of V, J and clone size, and D and trimming were worked out from the DNA. The sample includes 200,000 to 250,000 clones, with about nine tenths observed a single time. The ten biggest clones cover 2.7% of the sample.

Via the germline V gene, CDR1 is KGHSH and CDR2 LQKENI. V and J are truncated by 5 bases and 2 bases respectively, leaving an intervening sequence of 13 bases. Reading from cysteine to phenylalanine, the CDR3 counts 14 amino acids. Only the CDR3 part of the read is kept: 42 bases, read in frame from the first base. This TCR came from a woman in her fifties or sixties with acute or convalescent COVID-19. The source material was peripheral blood. Recombination joined TRBV18 with TRBJ2-7; the D gene is perhaps TRBD1, from 5 matching bases. The CDR3 protein: CASSSGHAPYEQYF. The nucleotide sequence reads as follows: TGTGCCAGCTCATCAGGACATGCACCCTACGAGCAGTACTTC. Here the CDR3 is joined to the reference TRBV18 and TRBJ2-7 genes, and the full variable domain is: NAGVMQNPRHLVRRRGQEARLRCSPMKGHSHVYWYRQLPEEGLKFMVYLQKENIIDESGMPKERFSAEFPKEGPSILRIQQVVRGDSAAYFCASSSGHAPYEQYFGPGTRLTVT.